In this sample, the clone carrying this T cell receptor (beta chain) turned up a few times. Germline loops: CDR1 SGHTA, CDR2 FQGNSA. The CDR3 contains 14 residues. Trimming took off 5 bases at V and 6 bases at J, with 14 bases between the two ends. Via the markers CD45RO/CCR7/CD25/CD127/CD95/CD27, stem cell-like memory, regulatory, central memory and naive CD4+ cells were sorted. Without exception, sorted populations had purity beyond 98%. This record comes from a study of beta chain features in type 1 diabetes. Across the whole study: Examination of sorted cells across all samples involved roughly 100 million cells.

The isolated RNA, all of it, was reverse transcribed, so expressed TCRB transcripts were what got sequenced. Measured with immunoSEQ multiplex PCR; TCRdb has only the in-frame clones, and not every one. The table includes hundreds of thousands of clones, 15% to 17% detected once. The specimen was naive CD4+ T cells from blood. The clonotype comes from a man aged 18 to 29 in good health. The V call is TRBV7-2, the J call TRBJ2-1, with a possible D match to TRBD2 (6 bases). The CDR3 sequence is CASSPLAGSNEQFF. The CDR3 nucleotides read TGTGCCAGCAGCCCCCTCGCGGGGAGCAATGAGCAGTTCTTC.